This is a list of T cell receptor beta chains from one sample in a study of OX40 agonist ivuxolimab in advanced cancers. Assay used: immunoSEQ multiplex PCR; TCRdb lists only in-frame clones, some missing. Here the sample spans tens of thousands of clones, 85% being singletons. The source material was CD4+ or CD8+ T cells sorted from blood, sampled in a trial of the OX40 agonist ivuxolimab. The receptors here all came from an adult with an advanced solid tumor such as melanoma, head and neck, liver or kidney cancer. The CDR3 runs from the conserved cysteine through the conserved F or W. The order of the fields is clone size, D gene, V gene, J gene, CDR3 protein, CDR3 DNA. D genes are given only for firm matches. Size is stated for part of the rows, as once, few or many counts, or as a class when the clone is expanded.

once	NA	TRBV7-9	TRBJ2-2	CASSFYRLGTGELFF	TGTGCCAGCAGCTTTTATCGGTTGGGCACCGGGGAGCTGTTTTTT
NA	TRBD2	TRBV5-4	TRBJ2-5	CASSLGLAGSETQYF	TGTGCCAGCAGCTTGGGACTAGCGGGGAGCGAGACCCAGTACTTC
NA	NA	TRBV14	TRBJ2-1	CASSPYSRRRDEQFF	TGTGCCAGCAGCCCCTACTCTCGACGGAGGGATGAGCAGTTCTTC
NA	NA	TRBV27	TRBJ1-2	CASSLYVGQPSRNYGYTF	TGTGCCAGCAGTTTATATGTGGGACAACCTTCGAGGAACTATGGCTACACCTTC
NA	TRBD1	TRBV18	TRBJ1-1	CASSLRGPTEAFF	TGTGCCAGCTCACTGAGGGGGCCCACTGAAGCTTTCTTT
few	NA	TRBV5-1	TRBJ2-5	CASSDSLGPVQETQYF	TGCGCCAGCAGCGACTCACTGGGACCAGTGCAAGAGACCCAGTACTTC
few	NA	TRBV4-3	TRBJ1-1	CASSQDPRSGTEAFF	TGCGCCAGCAGCCAAGATCCACGGTCGGGCACTGAAGCTTTCTTT
NA	TRBD1	TRBV5-1	TRBJ2-5	CASSRDRETQYF	TGCGCCAGCAGCCGGGACAGAGAGACCCAGTACTTC
NA	NA	TRBV13	TRBJ1-2	CASSGVSGGDYGYTF	TGTGCCAGCAGCGGTGTATCGGGAGGGGACTATGGCTACACCTTC
NA	NA	TRBV6-1	TRBJ2-7	CAGGTSSYEQYF	TGTGCCGGGGGGACAAGCTCCTACGAGCAGTACTTC
NA	NA	TRBV28	TRBJ2-5	CASSLGDRSETQYF	TGTGCCAGCAGTTTAGGAGATCGGTCCGAGACCCAGTACTTC
NA	NA	TRBV6-1	TRBJ2-7	CASSWSGFYEQYF	TGTGCCAGCAGTTGGTCAGGATTCTACGAGCAGTACTTC
NA	NA	TRBV7-2	TRBJ2-5	CASSLVIGGQETQYF	TGTGCCAGCAGCTTAGTGATAGGGGGACAAGAGACCCAGTACTTC
once	NA	TRBV30	TRBJ1-1	CAWRYRVILQNTEAFF	TGTGCCTGGAGATACAGAGTGATACTACAGAACACTGAAGCTTTCTTT
NA	NA	TRBV11-2	TRBJ1-1	CASSLDKVPGSTEAFF	TGTGCCAGCAGCTTAGATAAAGTACCAGGGTCGACTGAAGCTTTCTTT
NA	NA	TRBV7-8	TRBJ1-2	CASSITLNYGYTF	TGTGCCAGCAGCATTACACTTAACTATGGCTACACCTTC
NA	NA	TRBV5-4	TRBJ1-2	CASSLAGGSSPNYGYTF	TGTGCCAGCAGCTTGGCCGGTGGGAGCAGTCCTAACTATGGCTACACCTTC
NA	TRBD2	TRBV5-1	TRBJ2-1	CASSLSGGAYNEQFF	TGCGCCAGCAGCCTTAGCGGGGGCGCCTACAATGAGCAGTTCTTC
NA	NA	TRBV6-6	TRBJ2-3	CASSYSRGAHTDTQYF	TGTGCCAGCAGTTACTCTCGGGGGGCTCACACAGATACGCAGTATTTT
NA	NA	TRBV7-9	TRBJ2-1	CASSFDLGGDLNEQFF	TGTGCCAGCAGCTTCGATCTGGGCGGGGACCTCAATGAGCAGTTCTTC
NA	NA	TRBV5-5	TRBJ1-3	CASSFLGAGGNTIYF	TGTGCCAGCAGCTTTCTGGGTGCTGGGGGAAACACCATATATTTT
NA	NA	TRBV19	TRBJ1-5	CAGSRARDNQPQHF	TGTGCCGGTTCAAGGGCACGGGACAATCAGCCCCAGCATTTT
NA	TRBD1	TRBV11-2	TRBJ2-3	CASSWAGGTGSTDTQYF	TGTGCCAGCAGCTGGGCGGGCGGGACAGGGAGCACAGATACGCAGTATTTT
NA	TRBD1	TRBV7-9	TRBJ1-2	CASSPGGNGYTF	TGTGCCAGCAGCCCAGGGGGCAACGGCTACACCTTC
NA	TRBD1	TRBV7-2	TRBJ1-4	CASSLEGQGNEKLFF	TGTGCCAGCAGCTTAGAGGGACAGGGAAATGAAAAACTGTTTTTT
NA	NA	TRBV19	TRBJ2-2	CASSPRRGTGELFF	TGTGCCAGTAGTCCGAGACGGGGGACCGGGGAGCTGTTTTTT
few	NA	TRBV28	TRBJ2-7	CASSSSYEQYF	TGTGCCAGCAGTTCCTCCTACGAGCAGTACTTC
NA	NA	TRBV28	TRBJ2-6	CASTGSREGANVLTF	TGTGCCAGCACGGGGTCCAGGGAAGGGGCCAACGTCCTGACTTTC
NA	NA	TRBV30	TRBJ2-1	CAWTRLVYPYNEQFF	TGTGCCTGGACTCGACTAGTATATCCCTACAATGAGCAGTTCTTC
once	NA	TRBV2	TRBJ1-3	CASPLGNGNTIYF	TGTGCCAGCCCTCTCGGCAATGGAAACACCATATATTTT
once	NA	TRBV10-3	TRBJ1-5	CAISATNQPQHF	TGTGCCATCAGTGCTACCAATCAGCCCCAGCATTTT